These 3 T cell receptor beta chains were all obtained from the same sample, sequenced in a study of the immune and genomic landscape of osteosarcoma. The method was immunoSEQ multiplex PCR; TCRdb's version includes in-frame clones alone and lacks a portion of them. The sample records about 810 clones, 67% being singletons. The material sequenced was primary tumor tissue from the humerus. These receptors were collected from a woman in her seventies with osteosarcoma.

The genes are TRBV4-1 and TRBJ2-7, with 8 bases that match TRBD2. The J segment lost 3 bases and the V segment lost 1 base, leaving 11 bases of the junction unmatched. The CDR3 runs to 17 residues. CDR1 is MGHRA, CDR2 YSYEKL, per germline. The CDR3, as DNA: TGCGCCAGCAGCCAAGTAACAGCGGGGGCCTGGAGCTACGAGCAGTACTTC. Protein: CASSQVTAGAWSYEQYF.

The chain is built from TRBV27 and TRBJ1-5; unclear D gene. The CDR3 has 13 amino acids. Between the trimmed V and J ends, which lost 5 bases and 3 bases, there was a span of 8 bases. Germline V gene sequence: CDR1 MNHEY, CDR2 SMNVEV (reference sequence). This CDR3 reads CASSTSPNQPQHF. The CDR3, as DNA: TGTGCCAGCAGTACCAGCCCCAATCAGCCCCAGCATTTT.

This clone was counted only a few times. This chain links TRBV14 with TRBJ1-2; D is perhaps TRBD1 (5 bases). This CDR3 has 15 residues. The germline gives CDR1 SGHDN, CDR2 FVKESK. Trimming removed 0 bases at V and 8 bases at J, with 16 bases between. The CDR3 protein is CASSQDLRDLYGYTF. The CDR3 DNA is TGTGCCAGCAGCCAAGATCTTCGGGACCTGTACGGCTACACCTTC. Looking up the rest from reference TRBV14 and TRBJ1-2 gives the full variable domain: EAGVTQFPSHSVIEKGQTVTLRCDPISGHDNLYWYRRVMGKEIKFLLHFVKESKQDESGMPNNRFLAERTGGTYSTLKVQPAELEDSGVYFCASSQDLRDLYGYTFGSGTRLTVV.